This T cell receptor beta chain was captured by sequencing in a study of T cell clonality in common variable immunodeficiency. Findings and limits, study-wide: Fewer deletions and N-nucleotide insertions were reportedly seen in common variable immunodeficiency TCR beta sequences.

Trimming stripped 7 bases from V and 1 base from J, with 7 bases between. Germline assignment: CDR1 LNHDA and CDR2 SQIVND (reference sequence). This CDR3 contains 13 residues. This clone was found a few times. Antigen specificity is unknown. Sequencing ends 3 residues short of the CDR3 end; the germline J gene provides the rest. The protocol was immunoSEQ multiplex PCR, while the TCRdb copy is restricted to in-frame clones and leaves out a portion. This sample has 4,000 to 6,500 clones, each found more than once. Most patients and controls had Caucasian heritage. This receptor was identified in a human donor with common variable immunodeficiency. The sample taken for sequencing was peripheral blood mononuclear cells. The chain has TRBV19 and TRBJ2-2; D gene uncertain. CDR3 DNA (partial): TGTGCCAGTATAGCCCTGAACACCGGGGAG. Translating it yields CASIALNTGE. The entire CDR3 is CASIALNTGELFF.